This is a list of T cell receptor beta chains from one sample in a study of kidney transplant recipient with SARS-CoV-2 infection. TCRdb reanalysed the reads using MiXCR and keeps one entry per CDR3 protein. Found here are some 220,000 distinct CDR3 sequences, under 30% of them singletons; the top ten hold less than 8.5%. The sequenced sample was a blood sample, obtained at baseline and between days 110 and 120 from a kidney transplant recipient. All receptors derive from a young adult male patient who had COVID-19 and was a kidney transplant recipient. T cells may partly derive from the graft donor. Each CDR3 is given with its conserved first and last residue. D genes are given only for firm matches. Size is stated for part of the rows, as once, few or many counts, or as a class when the clone is expanded.

abundance,v_gene,d_gene,j_gene,CDR3nt,CDR3aa
many,TRBV3-1,TRBD1,TRBJ1-1,TGTGCCAGCAGCCCGACAGGGGCTGAAGCTTTCTTT,CASSPTGAEAFF
NA,TRBV6-2/TRBV6-3,NA,TRBJ1-2,TGTGCCAGCGGTTACTCGAGTGCTAACTATGGCTACACCTTC,CASGYSSANYGYTF
many,TRBV5-1,TRBD1,TRBJ1-2,TGCGCCAGCAGCTCCGGACAGGGTGGCGGCTATGGCTACACCTTC,CASSSGQGGGYGYTF
many,TRBV27,NA,TRBJ2-2,TGTGCCAGCAGACCCATCCCCCCGTACATCGGGGAGCTGTTTTTT,CASRPIPPYIGELFF
NA,TRBV28,NA,TRBJ2-4,TGTGTCAGCAGCCTACCCCTACAGGGAAACATTCAGTACTTC,CVSSLPLQGNIQYF
many,TRBV20-1,NA,TRBJ2-1,TGCAGTGCTAGGGGGACTGGAAACAATGAGCAGTTCTTC,CSARGTGNNEQFF
many,TRBV9,NA,TRBJ1-2,TGTGCCAGCCGGCAATGGTACTCAAGAAAGACCTATGGCTACACCTTC,CASRQWYSRKTYGYTF
many,TRBV12-5,NA,TRBJ1-2,TGTGCTAGTGGTATTCCTCTTTTGCAGGGAAAGACCTATGGCTACACCTTC,CASGIPLLQGKTYGYTF
many,TRBV18,NA,TRBJ2-5,TGTGCCAGCTCACCTGTTGTTAGCGGAGAGACCCAGTACTTC,CASSPVVSGETQYF
many,TRBV18,TRBD1,TRBJ1-6,TGTGCCAGCTCACTGGACAGGGGTAATTCACCCCTCCACTTT,CASSLDRGNSPLHF
many,TRBV2,TRBD1,TRBJ1-3,TGTGCCAGCGGGGGACAGTTTGTCTGGGACTCTGGAAACACCATATATTTT,CASGGQFVWDSGNTIYF
many,TRBV7-9,NA,TRBJ1-6,TGTGCCAGCAGCACCACAGGGCGTGATTCACCCCTCCACTTT,CASSTTGRDSPLHF
NA,TRBV7-2,NA,TRBJ1-1,TGTGCCAGCAGCTTAGGTCCCCGGCAAGATGAAGCTTTCTTT,CASSLGPRQDEAFF
many,TRBV12-3/TRBV12-4,NA,TRBJ1-4,TGTGCCAGCAGAAGGATAGGATCTAATGAAAAACTGTTTTTT,CASRRIGSNEKLFF
NA,TRBV12-3/TRBV12-4,TRBD1,TRBJ2-5,TGTGCCAGCAGTTTCGGAGGGACAGGTTACGGAGAGACCCAGTACTTC,CASSFGGTGYGETQYF
NA,TRBV7-9,TRBD1,TRBJ2-7,TGTGCCAGCAGCCAACACAAGGGGGCTGCCGGCTACGAGCAGTACTTC,CASSQHKGAAGYEQYF
many,TRBV7-9,TRBD2,TRBJ2-1,TGTGCCAGCAGCTTCGGCTTGCAACTAGCGTGGGATGAGCAGTTCTTC,CASSFGLQLAWDEQFF